These 4 T cell receptor beta chains came from one sample sequenced in a study of regulatory T cells in long-lasting Graves disease. Time point described: persistent/refractory GD, antithyroid drugs over 5 years with positive TRAb. Generation of the TCR library employed RNA extracted from PBMCs. Libraries of TCR beta came from iRepertoire HTBI primers plus Arm-PCR of CDR3 regions. TCRdb recomputed calls from the multiplex PCR reads with MiXCR, one row per CDR3 protein. The profile covers 250,000 to 300,000 distinct CDR3 sequences, with approximately 20% appearing a single time and roughly 56% taken by the ten largest. The specimen was peripheral blood mononuclear cells (PBMCs), collected when the disease was refractory, from a patient treated with antithyroid drugs. These receptors were obtained from a female donor with Graves disease.

Points on this clonotype: Since a much larger clone is just one base distant, this may be a read error. The V and J genes are TRBV6-1 and TRBJ1-1, with 8 bases identical to TRBD1. The CDR3 is 17 residues long. The V gene's germline CDR1 is MNHNS and CDR2 SASEGT. The V gene end was trimmed by 8 bases and the J gene end by 0 bases; junction bases not matched to a gene: 14. The CDR3 DNA reads TGTGCCAGCGGACCAAGGACAGGGCGGATCATGAACACTGAAGCTTTCTTT. This encodes CASGPRTGRIMNTEAFF.

This clonotype came up once. V gene TRBV10-3 combines with J gene TRBJ2-7, with D hard to call. The CDR3 has 12 residues. Germline CDR1 and CDR2: ENHRY and SYGVKD. V was pared by 1 base and J by 5 bases, with 6 bases between. The CDR3 DNA is TGTGCCATCAGTGAGTGGCTCAACGAGCAGTACTTC. It encodes CAISEWLNEQYF.

This clonotype has at least ten counts. The chain couples TRBV12-3 or TRBV12-4 to TRBJ1-5; D unresolved. CDR3 size: 14 residues. Trimming left V 5 bases short and J 5 bases short, with 13 bases between. CDR3 in amino acids: CASSTAISDQPQHF. CDR3 in DNA: TGTGCCAGCAGTACAGCGATCTCCGATCAGCCCCAGCATTTT.

CDR3 region: CPLGFRHYEQYF. The CDR3 DNA follows: TGTCCCCTTGGGTTCCGGCACTACGAGCAGTACTTC. The chain carries TRBV19 and TRBJ2-7; no clear D gene. Per germline, CDR1 LNHDA and CDR2 SQIVND (reference sequence). The CDR3 covers 12 residues.